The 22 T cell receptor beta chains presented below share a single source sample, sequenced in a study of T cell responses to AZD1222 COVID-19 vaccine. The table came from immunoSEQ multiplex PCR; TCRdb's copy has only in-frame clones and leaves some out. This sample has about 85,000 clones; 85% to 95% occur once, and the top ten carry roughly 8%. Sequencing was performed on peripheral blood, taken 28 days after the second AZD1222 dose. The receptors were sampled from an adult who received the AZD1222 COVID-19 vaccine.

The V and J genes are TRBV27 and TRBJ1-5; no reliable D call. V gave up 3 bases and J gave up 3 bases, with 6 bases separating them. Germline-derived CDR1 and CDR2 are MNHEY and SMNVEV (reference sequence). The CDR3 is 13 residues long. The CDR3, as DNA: TGTGCCAGCAGTTTGAGGGCCAATCAGCCCCAGCATTTT. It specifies CASSLRANQPQHF.

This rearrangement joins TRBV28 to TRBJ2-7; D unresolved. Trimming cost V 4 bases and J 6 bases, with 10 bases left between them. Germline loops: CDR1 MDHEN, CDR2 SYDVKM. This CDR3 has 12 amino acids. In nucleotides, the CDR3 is TGTGCCAGCAGTTATGGACGGGCCGAGCAGTACTTC. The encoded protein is CASSYGRAEQYF.

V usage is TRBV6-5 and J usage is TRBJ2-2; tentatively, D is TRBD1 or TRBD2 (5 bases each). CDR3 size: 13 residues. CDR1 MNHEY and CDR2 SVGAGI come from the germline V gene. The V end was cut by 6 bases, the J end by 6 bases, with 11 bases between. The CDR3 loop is CASRNQGAGELFF. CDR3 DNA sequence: TGTGCCAGCAGAAACCAGGGAGCCGGGGAGCTGTTTTTT.

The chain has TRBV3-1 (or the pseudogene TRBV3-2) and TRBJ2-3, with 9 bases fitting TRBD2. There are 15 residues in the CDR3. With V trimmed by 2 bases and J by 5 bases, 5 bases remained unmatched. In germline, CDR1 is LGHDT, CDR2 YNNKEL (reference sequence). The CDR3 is CASSQQAGGGDTQYF. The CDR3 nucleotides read TGTGCCAGCAGCCAACAAGCGGGAGGAGGAGATACGCAGTATTTT.

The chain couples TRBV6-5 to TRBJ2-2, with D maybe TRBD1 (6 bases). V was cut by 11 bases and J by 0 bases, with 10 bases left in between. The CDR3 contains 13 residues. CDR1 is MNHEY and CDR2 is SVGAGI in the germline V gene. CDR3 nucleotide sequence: TGTGCCGGTGGGACACCGAACACCGGGGAGCTGTTTTTT. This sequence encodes CAGGTPNTGELFF.

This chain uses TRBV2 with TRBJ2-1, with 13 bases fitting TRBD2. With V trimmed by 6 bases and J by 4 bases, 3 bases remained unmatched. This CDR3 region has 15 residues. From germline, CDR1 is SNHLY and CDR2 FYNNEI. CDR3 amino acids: CASRGTSGVYNEQFF. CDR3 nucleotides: TGTGCCAGCAGGGGGACTAGCGGGGTGTACAATGAGCAGTTCTTC.

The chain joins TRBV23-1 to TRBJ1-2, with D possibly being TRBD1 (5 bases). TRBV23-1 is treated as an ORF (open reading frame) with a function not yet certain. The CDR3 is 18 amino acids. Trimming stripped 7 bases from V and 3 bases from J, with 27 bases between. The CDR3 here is CASTPRGACRQAHYGYTF. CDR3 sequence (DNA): TGCGCCAGCACCCCCCGTGGGGCCTGCCGCCAGGCTCACTATGGCTACACCTTC.

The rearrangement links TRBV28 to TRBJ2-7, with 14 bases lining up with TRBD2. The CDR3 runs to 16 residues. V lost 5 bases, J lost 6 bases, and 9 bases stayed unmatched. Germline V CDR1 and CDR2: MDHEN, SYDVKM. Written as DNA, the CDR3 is TGTGCCAGCAGTCTAGGACTAGCGGGAGGCGTAGGCGAGCAGTACTTC. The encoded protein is CASSLGLAGGVGEQYF.

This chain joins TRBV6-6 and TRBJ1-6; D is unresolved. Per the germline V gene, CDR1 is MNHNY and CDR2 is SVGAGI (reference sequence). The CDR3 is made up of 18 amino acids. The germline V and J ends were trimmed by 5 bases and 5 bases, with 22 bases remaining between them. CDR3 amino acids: CASSRRSIRAPNNSPLHF. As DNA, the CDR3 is TGTGCCAGCAGTCGCCGCAGCATCCGGGCACCAAATAATTCACCCCTCCACTTT.

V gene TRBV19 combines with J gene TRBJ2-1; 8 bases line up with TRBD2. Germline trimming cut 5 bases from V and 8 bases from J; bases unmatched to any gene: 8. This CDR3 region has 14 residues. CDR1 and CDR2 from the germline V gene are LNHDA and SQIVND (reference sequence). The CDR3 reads CASSSGRAPDEQFF. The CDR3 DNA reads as TGTGCCAGTAGTTCCGGGAGGGCCCCGGATGAGCAGTTCTTC.

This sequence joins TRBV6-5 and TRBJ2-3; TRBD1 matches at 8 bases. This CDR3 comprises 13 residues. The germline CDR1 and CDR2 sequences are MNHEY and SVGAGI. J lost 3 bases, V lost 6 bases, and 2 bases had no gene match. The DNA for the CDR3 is TGTGCCAGCAGGGACAGGGTTACAGATACGCAGTATTTT. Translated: CASRDRVTDTQYF.

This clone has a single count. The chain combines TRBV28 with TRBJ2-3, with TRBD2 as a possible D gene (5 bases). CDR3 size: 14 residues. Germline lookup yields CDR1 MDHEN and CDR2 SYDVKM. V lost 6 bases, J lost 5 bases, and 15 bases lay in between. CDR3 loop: CASSPVREVDTQYF. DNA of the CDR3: TGTGCCAGCAGCCCCGTGAGGGAAGTAGATACGCAGTATTTT.

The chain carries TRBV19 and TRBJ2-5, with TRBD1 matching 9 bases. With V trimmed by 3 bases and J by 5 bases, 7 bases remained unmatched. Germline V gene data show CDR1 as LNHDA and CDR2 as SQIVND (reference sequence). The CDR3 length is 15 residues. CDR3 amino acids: CASSMGGTGRETQYF. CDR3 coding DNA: TGTGCCAGTAGTATGGGAGGGACAGGGAGGGAGACCCAGTACTTC.

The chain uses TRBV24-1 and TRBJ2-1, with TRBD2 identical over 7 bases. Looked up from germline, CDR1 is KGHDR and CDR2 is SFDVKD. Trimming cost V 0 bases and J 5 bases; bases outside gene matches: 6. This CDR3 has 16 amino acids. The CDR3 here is CATSDLGLGRDNEQFF. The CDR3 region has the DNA TGTGCCACCAGTGATTTGGGACTAGGACGCGACAATGAGCAGTTCTTC.

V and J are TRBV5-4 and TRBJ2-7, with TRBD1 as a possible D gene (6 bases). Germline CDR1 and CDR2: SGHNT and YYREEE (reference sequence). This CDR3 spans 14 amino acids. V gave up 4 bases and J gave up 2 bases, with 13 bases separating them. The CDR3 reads CASSLGQKPYEQYF. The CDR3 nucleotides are TGTGCCAGCAGCCTCGGACAGAAACCCTACGAGCAGTACTTC.

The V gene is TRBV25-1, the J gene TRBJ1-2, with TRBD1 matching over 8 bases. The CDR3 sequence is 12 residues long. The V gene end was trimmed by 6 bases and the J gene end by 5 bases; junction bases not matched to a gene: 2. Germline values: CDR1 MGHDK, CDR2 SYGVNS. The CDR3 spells CASRTGDYGYTF. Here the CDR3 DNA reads TGTGCCAGCAGGACAGGGGATTATGGCTACACCTTC.

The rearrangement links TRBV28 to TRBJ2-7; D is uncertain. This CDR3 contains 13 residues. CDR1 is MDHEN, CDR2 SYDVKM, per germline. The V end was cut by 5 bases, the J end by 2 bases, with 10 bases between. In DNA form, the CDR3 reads TGTGCCAGCAGTGGGCTTAACCCCTACGAGCAGTACTTC. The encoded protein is CASSGLNPYEQYF.

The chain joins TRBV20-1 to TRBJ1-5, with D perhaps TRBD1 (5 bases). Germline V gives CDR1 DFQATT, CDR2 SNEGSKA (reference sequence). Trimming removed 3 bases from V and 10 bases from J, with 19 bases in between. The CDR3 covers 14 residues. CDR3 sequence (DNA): TGCAGTGCTAGTGGGGGGACGGATCATCGTCCCCAGCATTTT. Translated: CSASGGTDHRPQHF.

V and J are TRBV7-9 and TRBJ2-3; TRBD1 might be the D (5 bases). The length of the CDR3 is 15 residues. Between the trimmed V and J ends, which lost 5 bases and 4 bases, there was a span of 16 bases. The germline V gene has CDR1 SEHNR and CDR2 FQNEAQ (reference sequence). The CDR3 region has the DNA TGTGCCAGCAGCGCCTCAGGGTCCCTATCAGATACGCAGTATTTT. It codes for CASSASGSLSDTQYF.

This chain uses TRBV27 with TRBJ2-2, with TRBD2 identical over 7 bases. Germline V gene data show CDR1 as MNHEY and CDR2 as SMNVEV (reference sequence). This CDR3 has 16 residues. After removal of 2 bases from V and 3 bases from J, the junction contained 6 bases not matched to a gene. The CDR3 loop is CASSLMLAGYTGELFF. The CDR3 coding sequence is TGTGCCAGCAGTTTAATGTTAGCGGGCTACACCGGGGAGCTGTTTTTT.

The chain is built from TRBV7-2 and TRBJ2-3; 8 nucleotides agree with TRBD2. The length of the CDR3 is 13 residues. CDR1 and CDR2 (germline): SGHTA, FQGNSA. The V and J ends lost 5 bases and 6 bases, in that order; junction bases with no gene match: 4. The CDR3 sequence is CASSTTGGDTQYF. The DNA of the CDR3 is TGTGCCAGCAGCACAACGGGAGGGGATACGCAGTATTTT.

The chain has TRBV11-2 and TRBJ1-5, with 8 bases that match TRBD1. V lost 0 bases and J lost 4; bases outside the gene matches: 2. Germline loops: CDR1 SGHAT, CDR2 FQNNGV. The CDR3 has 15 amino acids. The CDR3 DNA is TGTGCCAGCAGCTTAGATCGGACAGGGAATCAGCCCCAGCATTTT. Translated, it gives CASSLDRTGNQPQHF.